These 23 T cell receptor beta chains came from one sample sequenced in a study of shared clonotypes between healthy human individuals. Profiled with immunoSEQ multiplex PCR; TCRdb holds only in-frame clones, not every one. This sample has 2 million to 2.5 million clones, with around 90% found just once. Source material: naive CD4+ T cells from PBMCs. Subset indicated: CD45RA+ positively selected. These receptors were obtained from a man between 18 and 35 years old in good health. Some clones in this sample may be carry-over from other donors' samples.

About this clone itself: The sample contains more than one DNA sequence encoding this CDR3. The genes are TRBV18 and TRBJ2-5; no reliable D call. Between the trimmed V and J ends, which lost 2 bases and 5 bases, there was a span of 6 bases. Per germline, CDR1 KGHSH and CDR2 LQKENI. The CDR3 extends over 12 amino acids. CDR3 loop: CASSPSTETQYF. The CDR3 DNA follows: TGTGCCAGCTCACCATCGACGGAGACCCAGTACTTC. Complete variable domain (other parts from reference TRBV18 and TRBJ2-5): NAGVMQNPRHLVRRRGQEARLRCSPMKGHSHVYWYRQLPEEGLKFMVYLQKENIIDESGMPKERFSAEFPKEGPSILRIQQVVRGDSAAYFCASSPSTETQYFGPGTRLLVL.

The V gene is TRBV4-2, the J gene TRBJ2-5; D uncertain. The V gene's germline CDR1 is LGHNA and CDR2 YNFKEQ. This CDR3 comprises 14 residues. V shed 3 bases and J shed 3 bases, with 11 bases lying between them. The CDR3: CASSQYSAEETQYF. CDR3 nucleotides: TGTGCCAGCAGCCAGTACTCCGCGGAAGAGACCCAGTACTTC.

The rearrangement joins TRBV2 to TRBJ1-1; 8 bases fit TRBD1. This CDR3 is built from 14 residues. Germline trimming cut 8 bases from V and 1 base from J; bases unmatched to any gene: 6. The germline V gene encodes CDR1 SNHLY and CDR2 FYNNEI. The CDR3: CASSVTGANTEAFF. The CDR3 DNA sequence: TGTGCCAGCTCGGTGACAGGGGCGAACACTGAAGCTTTCTTT.

The J gene is TRBJ2-3, the V gene TRBV5-3, with D hard to call. TRBV5-3 is reported as an ORF; its role is uncertain. This CDR3 has 13 amino acids. V gave up 4 bases and J gave up 0 bases, with 6 bases separating them. In DNA form, the CDR3 reads TGTGCCAGAAGCCCAGGTAGCACAGATACGCAGTATTTT. Residues: CARSPGSTDTQYF.

This sequence joins TRBV11-3 and TRBJ2-1; 9 bases line up with TRBD2. Trimming at V came to 0 bases and at J to 3 bases, leaving 3 bases not matched to a gene. The CDR3 contains 16 residues. Germline CDR1 reads SGHNT; CDR2 reads YENEEA. The CDR3 nucleotides are TGTGCCAGCAGCTTAGATATTAGCGGGGGCTACAATGAGCAGTTCTTC. It codes for CASSLDISGGYNEQFF.

V is TRBV10-1 and J is TRBJ2-5, with D uncertain. V was shortened by 0 bases and J by 4 bases, with 12 bases between the two germline ends. Germline CDR1 WNHNN, CDR2 SYGVQD (reference sequence). This CDR3 comprises 15 residues. CDR3 amino acids: CASSESNGVRETQYF. The CDR3 DNA sequence: TGCGCCAGCAGTGAGTCTAATGGGGTTCGAGAGACCCAGTACTTC.

The rearrangement links TRBV19 to TRBJ2-1; the D is unclear. The CDR3 contains 11 residues. Trimming left V 7 bases short and J 7 bases short, with 8 bases between. The germline CDR1 and CDR2 sequences are LNHDA and SQIVND (reference sequence). The CDR3, as DNA: TGTGCCAGTAATAGCTTTAATGAGCAGTTCTTC. Protein sequence: CASNSFNEQFF.

The genes are TRBV5-8 and TRBJ1-5; tentatively, D is TRBD1 (5 bases). Germline CDR1 and CDR2: SGHTS and YDEGEE. This CDR3 comprises 13 residues. Trimming took off 10 bases at V and 2 bases at J, with 13 bases between the two ends. The CDR3 DNA follows: TGTGCCGGGAAAGGGGTTCGCAATCAGCCCCAGCATTTT. Translating gives CAGKGVRNQPQHF.

V and J are TRBV2 and TRBJ2-2, with 8 positions matching TRBD2. V trimming: 5 bases; J trimming: 7 bases; junction bases outside the gene matches: 9. CDR1 SNHLY and CDR2 FYNNEI come from the germline V gene. The CDR3 length is 15 residues. The chain's CDR3 is CASSPQREKVGELFF. CDR3 DNA: TGTGCCAGCAGTCCTCAGCGGGAGAAGGTCGGGGAGCTGTTTTTT.

With regard to this clone: This CDR3 is also generated by other DNA sequences in the sample. This chain uses TRBV5-1 with TRBJ2-1; either TRBD1 or TRBD2 may supply D (6 bases each). In germline, CDR1 is SGHRS, CDR2 YFSETQ. The ends were cut back, 2 bases at V and 10 bases at J, with 13 bases in the middle. The CDR3 sequence is 13 residues long. The chain's CDR3 is CASSLAEGGEQFF. For the CDR3, the DNA is TGCGCCAGCAGCTTAGCCGAAGGGGGGGAGCAGTTCTTC.

The rearrangement uses TRBV7-2 and TRBJ1-2; D might be TRBD1 (6 bases). The germline V gene has CDR1 SGHTA and CDR2 FQGNSA. CDR3 size: 15 residues. Trimming shortened V by 2 bases and J by 4 bases, and 14 bases separated the two germline ends. The CDR3 DNA sequence: TGTGCCAGCAGCTTATTGACAGGTCCATTCTATGGCTACACCTTC. This encodes CASSLLTGPFYGYTF.

This clone was picked up one time. This chain connects TRBV5-8 to TRBJ1-2; TRBD1 is a possible D gene (6 bases). This CDR3 is 15 amino acids long. The V and J ends lost 6 bases and 5 bases respectively, with 20 bases between them. Germline V gene sequence: CDR1 SGHTS, CDR2 YDEGEE. The CDR3 bases are TGTGCCAGCACCCAAACGGGACATCCGGCATATGGCTACACCTTC. The encoded protein is CASTQTGHPAYGYTF.

The chain recombines TRBV10-3 with TRBJ2-7; TRBD2 agrees at 7 bases. Germline V gene lookup returns CDR1 ENHRY and CDR2 SYGVKD. This CDR3 spans 16 amino acids. J lost 6 bases, V lost 3 bases, and 14 bases had no gene match. The CDR3 loop is CAISDPRAGDSAEQYF. CDR3 DNA: TGTGCCATCAGTGACCCTAGGGCGGGAGATTCAGCCGAGCAGTACTTC.

The chain recombines TRBV6-5 with TRBJ2-1; 9 bases are a match to TRBD1. The CDR3 has 15 residues. Unmatched junction bases numbered 11, after V lost 5 bases and J lost 9 bases. Germline CDR1 and CDR2: MNHEY and SVGAGI. CDR3 bases: TGTGCCAGCAGTAACCGGGACAGGGCGGCTGGTGAGCAGTTCTTC. The encoded protein is CASSNRDRAAGEQFF.

The chain uses TRBV4-1 and TRBJ1-5; TRBD1 is a possible D gene (5 bases). V shed 1 base and J shed 3 bases, with 13 bases lying between them. Germline CDR1 reads MGHRA; CDR2 reads YSYEKL. This CDR3 has 16 residues. This chain's CDR3 is CASSQASQGPNQPQHF. As DNA, the CDR3 is TGCGCCAGCAGCCAAGCCAGCCAGGGACCCAATCAGCCCCAGCATTTT.

This sequence joins TRBV11-2 and TRBJ2-7; possible D gene TRBD2, 6 bases. Germline V gene lookup returns CDR1 SGHAT and CDR2 FQNNGV. V lost 2 bases to trimming and J lost 6 bases, with 11 bases between them. This CDR3 comprises 13 residues. CDR3 nucleotides: TGTGCCAGCAGCTTAAGTGCAGCGGGCGAGCAGTACTTC. This codes for CASSLSAAGEQYF.

J is TRBJ1-4 and V is TRBV18; D gene unclear. Germline CDR1 and CDR2: KGHSH and LQKENI. This CDR3 is built from 14 residues. V lost 2 bases to trimming and J lost 7 bases, with 11 bases between them. CDR3 sequence: CASSPTPSGEKLFF. The DNA for the CDR3 is TGTGCCAGCTCACCAACGCCGTCGGGTGAAAAACTGTTTTTT.

This chain uses TRBV28 with TRBJ1-4, with a possible D match to TRBD1 (6 bases). Germline V gives CDR1 MDHEN, CDR2 SYDVKM. The V gene lost 11 bases and the J gene lost 0 bases, with 19 bases spanning the gap. CDR3 length: 16 residues. CDR3 nucleotide sequence: TGTGCCTCAGTAGGGGGTATCCCTTCAACTAATGAAAAACTGTTTTTT. Translating it yields CASVGGIPSTNEKLFF.

The chain recombines TRBV29-1 with TRBJ2-3; D is ambiguous. This CDR3 contains 12 residues. From germline, CDR1 is SQVTM and CDR2 ANQGSEA. The germline V and J ends were trimmed by 5 bases and 5 bases, with 11 bases remaining between them. In nucleotides, the CDR3 is TGCAGCGTTTCGCGCCTGGGAGATACGCAGTATTTT. Residues: CSVSRLGDTQYF.

The chain couples TRBV7-9 to TRBJ2-7; 9 bases align to TRBD1. The CDR3 is made up of 15 amino acids. Trimming cost V 5 bases and J 5 bases; bases outside gene matches: 10. Germline loops: CDR1 SEHNR, CDR2 FQNEAQ (reference sequence). Here the CDR3 DNA reads TGTGCCAGCAGCACCGGGACAGGGCTTTGGGACGAGCAGTACTTC. Residues: CASSTGTGLWDEQYF.

The rearrangement links TRBV6-6 to TRBJ1-1; the D is unclear. This CDR3 region has 14 residues. Trimming removed 2 bases from V and 2 bases from J, with 9 bases in between. Germline loops: CDR1 MNHNY, CDR2 SVGAGI (reference sequence). CDR3 loop: CASSYPRTNTEAFF. In DNA, the CDR3 is TGTGCCAGCAGTTACCCGAGAACTAACACTGAAGCTTTCTTT.

The chain carries TRBV9 and TRBJ2-7; D is possibly TRBD2 (5 bases). The CDR3 is 16 amino acids. Germline values: CDR1 SGDLS, CDR2 YYNGEE. The V and J ends lost 3 bases and 0 bases respectively, with 16 bases between them. The CDR3 DNA reads as TGTGCCAGCAGCGCAGTTGAGCGGTCATCCTCCTACGAGCAGTACTTC. Protein sequence: CASSAVERSSSYEQYF.

The chain employs TRBV1 and TRBJ1-5; TRBD1 is the table's D call and was not checked against the DNA. TRBV1 is recorded as a pseudogene. The CDR3 length is 15 residues. This CDR3 is CTSSQGKQSNQPQHF. DNA of the CDR3: TGCACCAGCAGCCAAGGAAAACAGTCCAATCAGCCCCAGCATTTT.